This TCR beta chain was identified in a study of post-analysis software for immune sequencing data. Built from TCR beta cDNA, the libraries had unique molecular identifiers in them. T cells numbering roughly 0.85 to 11 million gave rise to roughly 0.5 million cDNA molecules. TCRdb re-derived calls from the PCR reads in MiXCR, one entry per CDR3 protein. The sample carries approximately 730,000 distinct CDR3 sequences, 30% recorded once. Trimming removed 1 base at V and 4 bases at J, with 10 bases between. The CDR3 sequence is 14 residues long. About this clonotype itself: What it binds is not known.

Study results and limitations: Four to six TRBV segments were more frequent in patients than controls; TRBV5-6, TRBV5-1 and TRBV20-1 belonged to this group. F-measure co-clustering was strong for batch-matched samples. Controls' normalized Chao1 diversity significantly exceeded that of multiple sclerosis patients.

This TCR was sampled from a girl between 10 and 17 years old with multiple sclerosis. The V call is TRBV12-3 or TRBV12-4, the J call TRBJ1-2, with D hard to call. The sample taken for sequencing was blood. DNA for the CDR3: TGTGCCAGCAGTTTAGATAGGGTTGGCTATGGCTACACCTTC. It codes for CASSLDRVGYGYTF.